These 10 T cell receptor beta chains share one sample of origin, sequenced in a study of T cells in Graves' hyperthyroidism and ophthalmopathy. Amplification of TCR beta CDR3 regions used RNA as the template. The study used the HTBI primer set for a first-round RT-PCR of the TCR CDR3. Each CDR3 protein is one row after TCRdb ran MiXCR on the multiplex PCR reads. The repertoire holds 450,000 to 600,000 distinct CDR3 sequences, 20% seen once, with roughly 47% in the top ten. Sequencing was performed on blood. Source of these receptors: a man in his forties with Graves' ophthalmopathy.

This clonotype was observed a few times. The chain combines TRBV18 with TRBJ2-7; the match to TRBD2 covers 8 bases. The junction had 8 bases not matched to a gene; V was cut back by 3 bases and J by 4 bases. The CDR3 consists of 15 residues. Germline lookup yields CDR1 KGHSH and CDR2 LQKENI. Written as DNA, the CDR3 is TGTGCCAGCTCACCGGGGAACAGCGGGAGTTACGAGCAGTACTTC. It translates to CASSPGNSGSYEQYF.

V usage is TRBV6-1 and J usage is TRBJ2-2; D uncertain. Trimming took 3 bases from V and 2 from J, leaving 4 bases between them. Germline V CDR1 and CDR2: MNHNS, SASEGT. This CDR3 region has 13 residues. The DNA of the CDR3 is TGTGCCAGCAGTGAGGGAAACACCGGGGAGCTGTTTTTT. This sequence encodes CASSEGNTGELFF.

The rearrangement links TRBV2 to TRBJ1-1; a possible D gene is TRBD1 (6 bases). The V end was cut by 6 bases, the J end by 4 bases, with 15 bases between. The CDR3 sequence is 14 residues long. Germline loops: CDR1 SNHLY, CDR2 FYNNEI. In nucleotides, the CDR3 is TGTGCCAGCAGCGAACAGGGTATGAGCACTGAAGCTTTCTTT. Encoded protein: CASSEQGMSTEAFF.

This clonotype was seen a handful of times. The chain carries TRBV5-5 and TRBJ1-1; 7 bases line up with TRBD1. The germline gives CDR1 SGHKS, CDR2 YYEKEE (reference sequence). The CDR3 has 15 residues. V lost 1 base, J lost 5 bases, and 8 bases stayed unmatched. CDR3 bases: TGTGCCAGCAGCTTGAATTACAGGGGACAAACTGAAGCTTTCTTT. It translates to CASSLNYRGQTEAFF.

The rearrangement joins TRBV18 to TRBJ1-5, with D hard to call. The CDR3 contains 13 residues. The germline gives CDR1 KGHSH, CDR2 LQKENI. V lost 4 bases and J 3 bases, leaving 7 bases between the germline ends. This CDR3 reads CASSQVYNQPQHF. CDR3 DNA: TGTGCCAGCTCACAGGTGTACAATCAGCCCCAGCATTTT.

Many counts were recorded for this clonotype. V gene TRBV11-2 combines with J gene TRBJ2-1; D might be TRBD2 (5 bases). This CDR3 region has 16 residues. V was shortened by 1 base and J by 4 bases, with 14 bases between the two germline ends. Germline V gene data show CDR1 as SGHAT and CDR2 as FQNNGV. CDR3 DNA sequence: TGTGCCAGCAGCTTAGGACGGGGTCGGGTTTACAATGAGCAGTTCTTC. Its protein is CASSLGRGRVYNEQFF.

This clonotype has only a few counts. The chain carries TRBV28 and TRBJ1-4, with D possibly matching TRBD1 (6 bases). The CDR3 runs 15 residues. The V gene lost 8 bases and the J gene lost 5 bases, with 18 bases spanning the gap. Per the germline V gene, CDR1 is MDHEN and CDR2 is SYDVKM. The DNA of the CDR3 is TGTGCCAGCGGGCCCCAAAGGGGGAGAAATGAAAAACTGTTTTTT. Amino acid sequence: CASGPQRGRNEKLFF. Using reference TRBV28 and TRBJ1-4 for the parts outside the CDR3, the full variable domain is DVKVTQSSRYLVKRTGEKVFLECVQDMDHENMFWYRQDPGLGLRLIYFSYDVKMKEKGDIPEGYSVSREKKERFSLILESASTNQTSMYLCASGPQRGRNEKLFFGSGTQLSVL.

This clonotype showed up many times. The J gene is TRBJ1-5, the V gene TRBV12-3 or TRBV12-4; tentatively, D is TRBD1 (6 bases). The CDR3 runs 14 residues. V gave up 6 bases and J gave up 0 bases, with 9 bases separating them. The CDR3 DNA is TGTGCCAGCAGCCGACAGGCTAGCAATCAGCCCCAGCATTTT. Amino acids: CASSRQASNQPQHF.

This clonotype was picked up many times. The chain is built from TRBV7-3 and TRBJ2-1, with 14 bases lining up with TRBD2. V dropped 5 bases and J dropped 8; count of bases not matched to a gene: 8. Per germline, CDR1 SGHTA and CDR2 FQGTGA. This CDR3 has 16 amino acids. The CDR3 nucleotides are TGTGCCAGCAGCCCGAGACTAGCGGGGGGGCCTGATGAGCAGTTCTTC. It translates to CASSPRLAGGPDEQFF.

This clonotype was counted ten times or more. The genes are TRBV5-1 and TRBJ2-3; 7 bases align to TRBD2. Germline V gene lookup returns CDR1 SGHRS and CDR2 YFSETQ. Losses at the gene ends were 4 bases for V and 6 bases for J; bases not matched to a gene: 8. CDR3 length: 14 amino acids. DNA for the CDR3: TGCGCCAGCAGCCCCGGACTAGGTGGGGATACGCAGTATTTT. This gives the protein CASSPGLGGDTQYF.